This entry features one T cell receptor beta chain sequence. Data came from immunoSEQ multiplex PCR; TCRdb stores just in-frame clones and leaves some out. Altogether about 98,000 clones are present, around 88% being singletons, with the ten largest covering approximately 0.54%. Germline V gene lookup returns CDR1 SGHTA and CDR2 FQGNSA. V was cut by 3 bases and J by 6 bases, with 16 bases left in between. The CDR3 loop spans 15 amino acids. This specimen belongs to a study of OX40 agonist ivuxolimab in advanced cancers. Whole-study context: Patients with prior anti-PD-1, anti-PD-L1 or anti-CTLA-4 therapy were eligible; 40% had some.

This clonotype was sampled from an adult with an advanced solid tumor such as melanoma, head and neck, liver or kidney cancer. This specimen was CD4+ or CD8+ T cells sorted from blood, taken in a trial of the OX40 agonist ivuxolimab. The chain couples TRBV7-2 to TRBJ2-3, with TRBD1 as a possible D gene (6 bases). For the CDR3, the DNA is TGTGCCAGCAGCTTCCGGCAGGGGACACTGGATACGCAGTATTTT. Protein product: CASSFRQGTLDTQYF.